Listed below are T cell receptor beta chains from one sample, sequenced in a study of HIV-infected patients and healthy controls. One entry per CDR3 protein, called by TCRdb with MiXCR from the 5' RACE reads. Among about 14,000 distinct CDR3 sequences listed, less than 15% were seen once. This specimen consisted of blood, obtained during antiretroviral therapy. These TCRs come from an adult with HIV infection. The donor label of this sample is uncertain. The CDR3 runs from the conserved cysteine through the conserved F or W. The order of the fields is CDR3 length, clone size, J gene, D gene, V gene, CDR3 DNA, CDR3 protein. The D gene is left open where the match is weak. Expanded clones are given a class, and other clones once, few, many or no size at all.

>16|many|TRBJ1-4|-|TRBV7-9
TGTGCCAGCAGTGTAGGACAGCAGTATACTAATGAAAAACTGTTTTTT
CASSVGQQYTNEKLFF
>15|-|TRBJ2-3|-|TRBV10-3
TGTGCCATCAGTGCTGAGTTAGGGACCACAGATACGCAGTATTTT
CAISAELGTTDTQYF
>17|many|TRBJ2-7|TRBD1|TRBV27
TGTGCCAGCAGTTTATCGGTGGGCCTGGGACAGATCTACGAGCAGTACTTC
CASSLSVGLGQIYEQYF
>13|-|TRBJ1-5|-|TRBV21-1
TGTGCCACCCATAGGGGACGGGGACAGCCCCAGCATTTT
CATHRGRGQPQHF
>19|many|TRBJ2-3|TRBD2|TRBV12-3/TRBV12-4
TGTGCCAGCAGATCCAATCTAGCGGGGGGGGACCCTAGCACAGATACGCAGTATTTT
CASRSNLAGGDPSTDTQYF
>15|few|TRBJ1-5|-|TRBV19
TGTGCCAGTAGTCGAACCTCGGGGGGCGGTCAGCCCCAGCATTTT
CASSRTSGGGQPQHF
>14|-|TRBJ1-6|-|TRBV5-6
TGTGCCAGCAGCCGGGACCCCTCGTATTCACCCCTCCACTTT
CASSRDPSYSPLHF
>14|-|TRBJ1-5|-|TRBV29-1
TGCAGCGCCGTGGACGGAAATAGCAATCAGCCCCAGCATTTT
CSAVDGNSNQPQHF
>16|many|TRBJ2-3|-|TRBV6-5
TGTGCCAGCAGACCCGATCGGGACTCCAGGAGGGATACGCAGTATTTT
CASRPDRDSRRDTQYF
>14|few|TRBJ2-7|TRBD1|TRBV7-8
TGTGCCAGCAGCGTCCGGGACAGGGGCTACGAGCAGTACTTC
CASSVRDRGYEQYF
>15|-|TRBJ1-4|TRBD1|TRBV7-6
TGTGCCAGCAGCTTAACAGGGGGCGCACATGAAAAACTGTTTTTT
CASSLTGGAHEKLFF
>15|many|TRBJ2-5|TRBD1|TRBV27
TGTGCCAGCAGTTTATATACAGGGGGCAGCGGGACCCAGTACTTC
CASSLYTGGSGTQYF
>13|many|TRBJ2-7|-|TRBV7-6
TGTGCCAGCAGCTTTTCAGGGGTACAAGAGCAGTACTTC
CASSFSGVQEQYF
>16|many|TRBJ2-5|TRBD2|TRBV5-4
TGTGCCAGCAGCTTGGAACGGGAGGGGCCGCAAGAGACCCAGTACTTC
CASSLEREGPQETQYF
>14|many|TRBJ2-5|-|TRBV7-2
TGTGCCAGCAGCTTAGCGCGCAACCAAGAGACCCAGTACTTC
CASSLARNQETQYF
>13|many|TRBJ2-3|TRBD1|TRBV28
TGTGCCAGCATTCAGGGGGGCACAGATACGCAGTATTTT
CASIQGGTDTQYF
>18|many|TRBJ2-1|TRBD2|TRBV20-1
TGCAGTGCTAGAGATTTTGGACTAGGGAGGAGCTCCTACAATGAGCAGTTCTTC
CSARDFGLGRSSYNEQFF
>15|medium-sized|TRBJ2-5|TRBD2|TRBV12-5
TGTGCTAGTGGTTTGTCCGCGGGAGCTCAAGAGACCCAGTACTTC
CASGLSAGAQETQYF
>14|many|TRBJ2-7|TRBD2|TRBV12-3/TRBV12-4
TGTGCCAGCAGTTTGCCTAGCGGGAAGCGCGAGCAGTACTTC
CASSLPSGKREQYF
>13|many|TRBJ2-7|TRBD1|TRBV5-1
TGCGCCAGCTCGACGGGACAGGGTTATGAGCAGTACTTC
CASSTGQGYEQYF
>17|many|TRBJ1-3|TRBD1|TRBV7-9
TGTGCCAGCAGCCACTTGACAGGGGGGCTCGACGGAAACACCATATATTTT
CASSHLTGGLDGNTIYF
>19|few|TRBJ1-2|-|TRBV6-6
TGTGCCAGCAGTTACTCGACGGGCCCTAGGCCCCCTCACAACTATGGCTACACCTTC
CASSYSTGPRPPHNYGYTF
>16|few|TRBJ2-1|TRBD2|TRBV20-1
TGCAGTGCGCACCGACTAGCGGGGGGGCCATACAATGAGCAGTTCTTC
CSAHRLAGGPYNEQFF
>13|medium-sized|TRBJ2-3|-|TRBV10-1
TGCGCCAGCAGTGATTCACAAACAGATACGCAGTATTTT
CASSDSQTDTQYF
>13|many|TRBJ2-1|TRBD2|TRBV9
TGTGCCAGCAGCGCCCATAGCGGGAGGTCGCTGTTCTTC
CASSAHSGRSLFF
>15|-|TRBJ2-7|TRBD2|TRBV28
TGTGCCAGCAGTCTACCCGGAGGGAGGGCCCCCGAGCAGTACTTC
CASSLPGGRAPEQYF
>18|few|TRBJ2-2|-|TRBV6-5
TGTGCCAGCAGTTACTCTTCGCCGGGGACGCCATGGACCGGGGAGCTGTTTTTT
CASSYSSPGTPWTGELFF
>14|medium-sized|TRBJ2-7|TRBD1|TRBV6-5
TGTGCCAGCAGTGACGCCGGGACAGACTACGAGCAGTACTTC
CASSDAGTDYEQYF
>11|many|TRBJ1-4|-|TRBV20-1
TGCAGTGCTCAGGAGGCTGAAAAACTGTTTTTT
CSAQEAEKLFF
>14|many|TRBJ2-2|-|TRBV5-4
TGTGCCAGCAGCTTTCGGGGCGGAACCGGGGAGCTGTTTTTT
CASSFRGGTGELFF
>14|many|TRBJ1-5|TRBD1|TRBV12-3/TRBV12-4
TGTGCCAGCAGTTTCGACAGGGGAGAACAGCCCCAGCATTTT
CASSFDRGEQPQHF
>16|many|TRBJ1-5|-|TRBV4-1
TGCGCCAGCAGCCAAGATGGAGGGATCGGCAATCAGCCCCAGCATTTT
CASSQDGGIGNQPQHF
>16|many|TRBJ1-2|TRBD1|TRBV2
TGTGCCAGCATCCTGGGACAGGGGGCTTCGAACTATGGCTACACCTTC
CASILGQGASNYGYTF
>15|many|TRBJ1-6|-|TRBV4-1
TGCGCCAGCAGCCAAGATGGGGTCGACGGATCACCCCTCCACTTT
CASSQDGVDGSPLHF
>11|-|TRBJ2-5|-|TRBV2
TGTGCCAGCGAAGTGATCGAGACCCAGTACTTC
CASEVIETQYF
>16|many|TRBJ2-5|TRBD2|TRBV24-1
TGTGCCACCAGTGATTTGTCTAGCGGGAGCAGCGAGACCCAGTACTTC
CATSDLSSGSSETQYF
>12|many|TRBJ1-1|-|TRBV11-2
TGTGCCAGCAGCTTAGTACAGGTTGAAGCTTTCTTT
CASSLVQVEAFF
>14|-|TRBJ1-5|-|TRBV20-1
TGCAGTGCTAGAGATCTGTCAGGGAATCAGCCCCAGCATTTT
CSARDLSGNQPQHF
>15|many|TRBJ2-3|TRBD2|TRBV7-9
TGTGCCAGCAGCTTCCCCCGGGAGGGCGCAGATACGCAGTATTTT
CASSFPREGADTQYF
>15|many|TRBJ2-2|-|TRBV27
TGTGCCAGCAACCCACGACCAGGGTACGCCGGGGAGCTGTTTTTT
CASNPRPGYAGELFF
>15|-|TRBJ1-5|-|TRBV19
TGTGCCAGTAGTACCGGGACCGGGGGCAATCAGCCCCAGCATTTT
CASSTGTGGNQPQHF
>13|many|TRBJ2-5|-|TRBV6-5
TGTGCCAGCAGCCTCGTGGCGGGGGAGACCCAGTACTTC
CASSLVAGETQYF
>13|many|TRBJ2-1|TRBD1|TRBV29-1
TGCAGCGGGGGGGGACAGGGGCCGAATGAGCAGTTCTTC
CSGGGQGPNEQFF
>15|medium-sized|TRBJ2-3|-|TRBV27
TGTGCCAGCAGTTTAGGTAGCTCTAGCACAGATACGCAGTATTTT
CASSLGSSSTDTQYF
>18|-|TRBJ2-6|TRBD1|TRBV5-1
TGCGCCAGCAGCTTGGAGGGACAGGGACCGTCTGGGGCCAACGTCCTGACTTTC
CASSLEGQGPSGANVLTF
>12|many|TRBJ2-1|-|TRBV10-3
TGTGCCACCCTTGGAAGGGACAATGAGCAGTTCTTC
CATLGRDNEQFF
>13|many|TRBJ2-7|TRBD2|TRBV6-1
TGTGCCAGCGGCGGGACTAGCTCCTACGAGCAGTACTTC
CASGGTSSYEQYF
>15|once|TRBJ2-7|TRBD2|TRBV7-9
TGTGCCAGCAGCTCGCGGACTAGCGGTGGCCTGGAGCAGTACTTC
CASSSRTSGGLEQYF
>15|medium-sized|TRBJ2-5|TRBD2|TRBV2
TGTGCCAGCAGTGAAGGTCGGACTAGCGGGGGTCCCCCGAACTTC
CASSEGRTSGGPPNF
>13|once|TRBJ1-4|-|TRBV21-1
TGTGCCAGCAGCAAAGAGGGTAATGAAAAACTGTTTTTT
CASSKEGNEKLFF
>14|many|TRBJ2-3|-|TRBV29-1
TGCAGCGCTCACTCGGGAAGGTCCTCAGATACGCAGTATTTT
CSAHSGRSSDTQYF
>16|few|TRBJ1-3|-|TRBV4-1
TGCGCCAGCAGCCAAGAAGCAGGGCCCTCTGGAAACACCATATATTTT
CASSQEAGPSGNTIYF
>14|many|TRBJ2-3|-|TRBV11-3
TGTGCCAGCAGCCAAGGGAGTTGGACAGATACGCAGTATTTT
CASSQGSWTDTQYF
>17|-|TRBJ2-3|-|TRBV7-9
TGTGCCAGCAGCTTATTAAGAACCGGGATTTTCACAGATACGCAGTATTTT
CASSLLRTGIFTDTQYF
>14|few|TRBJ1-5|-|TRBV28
TGTGCCAGCAGCCATATGGACAAGGATCAGCCCCAGCATTTT
CASSHMDKDQPQHF